These 10 T cell receptor beta chains came from one sample sequenced in a study of blood T cell repertoires in COVID-19. This table comes from immunoSEQ multiplex PCR, and its TCRdb copy is limited to in-frame clones, with some not included. The table shows under 250,000 clones, with approximately 82% occurring only once. The source material was peripheral blood. The receptor set was obtained from a woman in her 70s with active or convalescent COVID-19.

The chain combines TRBV10-3 with TRBJ1-5; D is undetermined. The CDR3 extends over 15 amino acids. CDR1 is ENHRY, CDR2 SYGVKD, per germline. V lost 0 bases and J lost 6, with 12 bases in between. The CDR3 reads CAISESLGRGQPQHF. CDR3 bases: TGTGCCATCAGTGAGTCGTTAGGGAGAGGTCAGCCCCAGCATTTT.

The chain employs TRBV6-2 or TRBV6-3 and TRBJ1-5; 10 nucleotides agree with TRBD1. The CDR3 is made up of 16 amino acids. Per germline, CDR1 MNHEY and CDR2 SVGEGT. V was pared by 2 bases and J by 4 bases, with 5 bases of the junction left unmatched. In DNA, the CDR3 is TGTGCCAGCAGTTACGGGACAGGGGACGGGAATCAGCCCCAGCATTTT. It encodes CASSYGTGDGNQPQHF.

The gene calls are TRBV20-1 and TRBJ2-3; D not resolved. The CDR3 extends over 16 amino acids. Germline CDR1 is DFQATT and CDR2 is SNEGSKA (reference sequence). V lost 3 bases to trimming and J lost 2 bases, with 18 bases between them. CDR3 protein: CSASGRRDLTTDTQYF. The DNA for the CDR3 is TGCAGTGCTAGTGGGCGGAGAGACTTGACCACAGATACGCAGTATTTT.

This chain connects TRBV2 to TRBJ2-1; 12 bases line up with TRBD1. V dropped 3 bases and J dropped 14; count of bases not matched to a gene: 8. This CDR3 has 14 residues. Germline V gene sequence: CDR1 SNHLY, CDR2 FYNNEI. The CDR3 reads CASSDGTGGKKKFF. For the CDR3, the DNA is TGTGCCAGCAGTGATGGGACAGGGGGCAAAAAAAAGTTCTTC.

The V gene is TRBV29-1, the J gene TRBJ1-3; the D is unclear. Germline lookup yields CDR1 SQVTM and CDR2 ANQGSEA. The germline V and J ends were trimmed by 1 base and 0 bases, with 4 bases remaining between them. CDR3 length: 13 amino acids. The CDR3 region is CSVEGDSGNTIYF. The CDR3 coding sequence is TGCAGCGTTGAAGGAGACTCTGGAAACACCATATATTTT.

This chain joins TRBV7-9 and TRBJ1-2; no firm D call. V lost 3 bases to trimming and J lost 9 bases, with 17 bases between them. CDR1 and CDR2 (germline): SEHNR, FQNEAQ (reference sequence). The CDR3 sequence is 14 residues long. The CDR3 nucleotides are TGTGCCAGCAGCTTCACAGACGGCTACTCTCGCTACACCTTC. The encoded protein is CASSFTDGYSRYTF.

Points on this clone: This sample also contains other DNA sequences that code for the same CDR3. This chain joins TRBV7-9 and TRBJ1-2; 8 bases match TRBD1. Germline assignment: CDR1 SEHNR and CDR2 FQNEAQ (reference sequence). V lost 5 bases and J lost 3; bases outside the gene matches: 5. This CDR3 region has 14 residues. CDR3 region: CASSPGQGHYGYTF. Written as DNA, the CDR3 is TGTGCCAGCAGCCCCGGACAGGGACACTATGGCTACACCTTC.

The genes are TRBV4-2 and TRBJ2-3; tentative D call: TRBD2 (5 bases). V lost 4 bases to trimming and J lost 0 bases, with 14 bases between them. This CDR3 contains 16 residues. Germline V gene data show CDR1 as LGHNA and CDR2 as YNFKEQ. This chain's CDR3 is CASSRISDPSTDTQYF. DNA for the CDR3: TGTGCCAGCAGCCGAATTAGCGATCCTAGCACAGATACGCAGTATTTT.

The V gene is TRBV7-9, the J gene TRBJ2-7; 8 positions agree with TRBD1. The trim removed 8 bases at V and 1 base at J, leaving 13 bases unmatched. Germline assignment: CDR1 SEHNR and CDR2 FQNEAQ (reference sequence). This CDR3 spans 16 amino acids. Written as DNA, the CDR3 is TGTGCCAGCCACAATATGGGGGACAGGAGTTCCTACGAGCAGTACTTC. Translation gives CASHNMGDRSSYEQYF.

The genes are TRBV7-2 and TRBJ2-6, with D possibly TRBD2 on 7 matching bases. Trimming removed 4 bases from V and 2 bases from J, with 15 bases in between. This CDR3 has 17 amino acids. From germline, CDR1 is SGHTA and CDR2 FQGNSA. The DNA for the CDR3 is TGTGCCAGCAGCTCCAGGGGTCGGGAGGCTGGGGCCAACGTCCTGACTTTC. It encodes CASSSRGREAGANVLTF.